This TCR beta chain was obtained from a study of vaccination effects on CD4 cells after COVID-19. As for the study in general: Post-vaccine specimens were collected at a median of 72 days following the second dose.

Study results and limitations: There was marked clonal contraction among infection- and vaccine-induced clones late after vaccination. Of the vaccine-induced clones from healthy vaccinees, merely 1 of 255 recognized common cold coronaviruses as well.

To note about this clone: Antigen: not known.

Only in-frame clones appear in the TCRdb table, and some are missing; sequencing was by immunoSEQ multiplex PCR. The table includes tens of thousands of clones, 73% detected once. After roughly ten days in culture, the CD4+ T cells were isolated. Participants received two doses of either the BNT162b2 or mRNA-1273 vaccine. Negative nucleocapsid antibody tests before and after vaccination confirmed no previous SARS-CoV-2 infection. Germline V gene sequence: CDR1 MNHNY, CDR2 SVGAGI (reference sequence). Deletions cut 5 bases from V and 0 bases from J, with 13 bases between. This CDR3 contains 15 residues.

This TCR was sampled from a human donor who received a COVID-19 vaccine. J is TRBJ1-2 and V is TRBV6-6; TRBD1 is a possible D gene (6 bases). The sequencing used CD4+ T cells from PBMCs cultured without peptide, collected after COVID-19 vaccination. The DNA of the CDR3 is TGTGCCAGCAGTCGGACGGGACACCCTAACTATGGCTACACCTTC. Translated: CASSRTGHPNYGYTF.